These T cell receptor beta chains were read from a single sample in a study of T cell changes during pregnancy in multiple sclerosis. The table came from immunoSEQ multiplex PCR; TCRdb's copy has only in-frame clones and leaves some out. Here the sample spans about 50,000 clones, 92% being singletons. The source material was CD4+ T cells from peripheral blood mononuclear cells, sampled after pregnancy. The source is a female donor with multiple sclerosis, enrolled in a pregnancy study. Each CDR3 is given with its conserved first and last residue. A D gene is named only where the DNA matches it firmly. Clone size is given for some rows only: seen once, a few or many times, or a class if the clone is expanded.

v_call: TRBV13; d_call: TRBD2; clone_size: -; j_call: TRBJ2-3; cdr3_nt: TGTGCCAGCAGCTTAGTAGCGGGAGGGACAGATACGCAGTATTTT; cdr3_aa: CASSLVAGGTDTQYF
v_call: TRBV7-8; d_call: -; clone_size: -; j_call: TRBJ2-7; cdr3_nt: TGTGCCAGCAGCTTCACGGGGGAGACGGTCGAGCAGTACTTC; cdr3_aa: CASSFTGETVEQYF
v_call: TRBV2; d_call: TRBD2; clone_size: -; j_call: TRBJ2-7; cdr3_nt: TGTGCCAGCAGTGAAACGGCGGGAGCTCCATACGAGCAGTACTTC; cdr3_aa: CASSETAGAPYEQYF
v_call: TRBV25-1; d_call: -; clone_size: -; j_call: TRBJ1-1; cdr3_nt: TGTGCCAGCAGTGAGGCCGGTACGGGTTCGTCTGAAGCTTTCTTT; cdr3_aa: CASSEAGTGSSEAFF
v_call: TRBV5-1; d_call: TRBD2; clone_size: -; j_call: TRBJ2-3; cdr3_nt: TGCGCCAGCAGCAACGCGGGAGGGCACACAGATACGCAGTATTTT; cdr3_aa: CASSNAGGHTDTQYF
v_call: TRBV11-2; d_call: -; clone_size: -; j_call: TRBJ2-7; cdr3_nt: TGTGCCAGCAGCCGAAACCGGGACAACTCCTACGAGCAGTACTTC; cdr3_aa: CASSRNRDNSYEQYF
v_call: TRBV7-9; d_call: TRBD2; clone_size: -; j_call: TRBJ2-4; cdr3_nt: TGTGCCAGCAGCCCCAGGGGAGCGGGAGTCGTCTCGGACATTCAGTACTTC; cdr3_aa: CASSPRGAGVVSDIQYF
v_call: TRBV10-2; d_call: TRBD1; clone_size: -; j_call: TRBJ2-2; cdr3_nt: TGCGCCAGCATTTCGGGACAGGGTGAACCGAACACCGGGGAGCTGTTTTTT; cdr3_aa: CASISGQGEPNTGELFF
v_call: TRBV12-5; d_call: -; clone_size: -; j_call: TRBJ1-1; cdr3_nt: TGTGCTAGTGGTTATCAGGGTGGCACTGAAGCTTTCTTT; cdr3_aa: CASGYQGGTEAFF
v_call: TRBV2; d_call: TRBD2; clone_size: -; j_call: TRBJ2-7; cdr3_nt: TGTGCCAGTACCCGCCAGGGAGGGAACTACGAGCAGTACTTC; cdr3_aa: CASTRQGGNYEQYF
v_call: TRBV7-2; d_call: -; clone_size: -; j_call: TRBJ2-5; cdr3_nt: TGTGCCAGCAGCTCGACCCGAGGAGAGACCCAGTACTTC; cdr3_aa: CASSSTRGETQYF
v_call: TRBV19; d_call: TRBD2; clone_size: -; j_call: TRBJ2-1; cdr3_nt: TGTGCCAGTAGTATATGGGGGACTAGCGGGAGGGCCACTTTCAATGAGCAGTTCTTC; cdr3_aa: CASSIWGTSGRATFNEQFF
v_call: TRBV6-6; d_call: TRBD1; clone_size: once; j_call: TRBJ1-5; cdr3_nt: TGTGCCAGCAGTTACCGGACAGGGGGCAATCAGCCCCAGCATTTT; cdr3_aa: CASSYRTGGNQPQHF
v_call: TRBV5-1; d_call: TRBD1; clone_size: -; j_call: TRBJ1-3; cdr3_nt: TGCGCCAGCAGCTTGGACCCGGGACAGGGGGCTGACACCATATATTTT; cdr3_aa: CASSLDPGQGADTIYF
v_call: TRBV5-1; d_call: TRBD1; clone_size: -; j_call: TRBJ2-5; cdr3_nt: TGCGCCAGCAGGACAGGGGCCCAGGAGACCCAGTACTTC; cdr3_aa: CASRTGAQETQYF
v_call: TRBV4-1; d_call: TRBD2; clone_size: -; j_call: TRBJ2-2; cdr3_nt: TGCGCCAGCAGCCAGGGCCTAGCGGGTAACACCGGGGAGCTGTTTTTT; cdr3_aa: CASSQGLAGNTGELFF
v_call: TRBV15; d_call: -; clone_size: -; j_call: TRBJ1-3; cdr3_nt: TGTGCCACCAGCAGAGACCCGGGTGGAGGAAACACCATATATTTT; cdr3_aa: CATSRDPGGGNTIYF
v_call: TRBV10-2; d_call: -; clone_size: -; j_call: TRBJ1-5; cdr3_nt: TGCGCCAGCACTGAGAACTCCCTCGGTAGTCAGCCCCAGCATTTT; cdr3_aa: CASTENSLGSQPQHF
v_call: TRBV6-1; d_call: -; clone_size: -; j_call: TRBJ2-7; cdr3_nt: TGTGCCAGCAGTAGACAGAACGAGCAGTACTTC; cdr3_aa: CASSRQNEQYF
v_call: TRBV10-1; d_call: TRBD1; clone_size: few; j_call: TRBJ1-1; cdr3_nt: TGCGCCAGCAGTGAGCAGGGGGCAACTGAAGCTTTCTTT; cdr3_aa: CASSEQGATEAFF
v_call: TRBV18; d_call: -; clone_size: -; j_call: TRBJ2-7; cdr3_nt: TGTGCCAGCTCACCATTCAAGGGGCGTGCATCCTACGAGCAGTACTTC; cdr3_aa: CASSPFKGRASYEQYF
v_call: TRBV19; d_call: -; clone_size: few; j_call: TRBJ2-1; cdr3_nt: TGTGCCAGTACTCTTTCGGGGGGCGGGAGAAGGTTCTTC; cdr3_aa: CASTLSGGGRRFF
v_call: TRBV7-8; d_call: TRBD2; clone_size: -; j_call: TRBJ2-7; cdr3_nt: TGTGCCAGCAGCTTAGGCCTAGCGGTTTTAGGCTCCTACGAGCAGTACTTC; cdr3_aa: CASSLGLAVLGSYEQYF
v_call: TRBV21-1; d_call: -; clone_size: -; j_call: TRBJ2-1; cdr3_nt: TGTGCCAGCAGCAGGATGTTGTTAACAGGTGGTTCCTACAATGAGCAGTTCTTC; cdr3_aa: CASSRMLLTGGSYNEQFF
v_call: TRBV10-3; d_call: -; clone_size: -; j_call: TRBJ1-4; cdr3_nt: TGTGCCATCAGTGAGTCGAAACAGGGTGAAAAACTGTTTTTT; cdr3_aa: CAISESKQGEKLFF
v_call: TRBV19; d_call: -; clone_size: -; j_call: TRBJ1-5; cdr3_nt: TGTGCCAGTACCGAGGGAGGTCGGGGGATTCAGCCCCAGCATTTT; cdr3_aa: CASTEGGRGIQPQHF
v_call: TRBV7-3; d_call: -; clone_size: -; j_call: TRBJ1-1; cdr3_nt: TGTGCCAGCAGCCCCGCGGGGTTAAGGGTCATGAACACTGAAGCTTTCTTT; cdr3_aa: CASSPAGLRVMNTEAFF
v_call: TRBV15; d_call: TRBD2; clone_size: -; j_call: TRBJ2-1; cdr3_nt: TGTGCCACCAGCAGAGATCACGGGGGAGGGGAGTTCTTC; cdr3_aa: CATSRDHGGGEFF
v_call: TRBV19; d_call: -; clone_size: -; j_call: TRBJ2-6; cdr3_nt: TGTGCCAGTAGCGACGGGGCTGGGGCCAACGTCCTGACTTTC; cdr3_aa: CASSDGAGANVLTF
v_call: TRBV12-1; d_call: -; clone_size: -; j_call: TRBJ2-2; cdr3_nt: TGTGCCAGCCGGGACAGGGGGAAATTATTATCGACCGGGGAGCTGTTTTTT; cdr3_aa: CASRDRGKLLSTGELFF